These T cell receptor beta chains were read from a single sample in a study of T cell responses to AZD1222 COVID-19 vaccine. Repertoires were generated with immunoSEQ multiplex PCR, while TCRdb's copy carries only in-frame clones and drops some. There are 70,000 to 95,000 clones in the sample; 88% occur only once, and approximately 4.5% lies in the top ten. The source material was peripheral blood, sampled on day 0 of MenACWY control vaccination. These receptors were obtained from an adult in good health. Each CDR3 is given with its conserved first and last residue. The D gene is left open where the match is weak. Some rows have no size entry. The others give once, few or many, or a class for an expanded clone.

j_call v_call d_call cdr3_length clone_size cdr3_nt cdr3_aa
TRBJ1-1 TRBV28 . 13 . TGTGCCAGCAGTACTACAGTGAACACTGAAGCTTTCTTT CASSTTVNTEAFF
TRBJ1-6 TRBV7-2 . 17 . TGTGCCAGCAGCTTAGGGGCAGAGACAGGCTATAATTCACCCCTCCACTTT CASSLGAETGYNSPLHF
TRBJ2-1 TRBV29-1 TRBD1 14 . TGCAGCGTCTCCGGGACAGCTCTTTACAATGAGCAGTTCTTC CSVSGTALYNEQFF
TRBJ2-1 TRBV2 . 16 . TGTGCCAGCACCTATGGTCGACCAGACTACGGCAATGAGCAGTTCTTC CASTYGRPDYGNEQFF
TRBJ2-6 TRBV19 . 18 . TGTGCCAGTAGTATAGTAACAGGCGTCCGCTCTGGGGCCAACGTCCTGACTTTC CASSIVTGVRSGANVLTF
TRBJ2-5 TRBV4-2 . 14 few TGTGCCAGCAGCCGCCGGAACCAGGATGAGACCCAGTACTTC CASSRRNQDETQYF
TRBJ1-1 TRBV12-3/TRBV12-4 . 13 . TGTGCCAGCAGGCCAATTGGCAACACTGAAGCTTTCTTT CASRPIGNTEAFF
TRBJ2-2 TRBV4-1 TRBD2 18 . TGCGCCAGCAGCCAGGACAGACTAGCGGGAGCTCGGACCGGGGAGCTGTTTTTT CASSQDRLAGARTGELFF
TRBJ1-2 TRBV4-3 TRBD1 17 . TGCGCCAGCAGCCAAGACCCCTCCCGACAGGGGATTCGTGGCTACACCTTC CASSQDPSRQGIRGYTF
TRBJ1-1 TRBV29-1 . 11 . TGCAGCGTTGAAGTATTCGAACAGGACCATTTT CSVEVFEQDHF
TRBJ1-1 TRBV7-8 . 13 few TGTGCCAGTCGCTCGCCTTCCAGTAACGAAGCTTTCTTT CASRSPSSNEAFF
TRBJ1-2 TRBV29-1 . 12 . TGCAGCGTTGAATTGGCAGGGGTGGGCTACACCTTC CSVELAGVGYTF
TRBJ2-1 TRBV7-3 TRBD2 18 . TGTGCCAGCAGCCCCACCGACCCTAGCGGGAGCCCCTACAATGAGCAGTTCTTC CASSPTDPSGSPYNEQFF
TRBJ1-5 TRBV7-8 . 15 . TGTGCCAGCAGCTTAGAGGAGGGGCTCGATCAGCCCCAGCATTTT CASSLEEGLDQPQHF
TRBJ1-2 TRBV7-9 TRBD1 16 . TGTGCCAGCAGCTGGGACAGGGGGCGCATAAACTATGGCTACACCTTC CASSWDRGRINYGYTF
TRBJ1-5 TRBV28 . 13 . TGTGCCAGCAGGGATTATAGCAATCAGCCCCAGCATTTT CASRDYSNQPQHF
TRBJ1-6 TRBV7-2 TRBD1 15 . TGTGCCAGCAGACCAAGGGGACAGGCCGGTTCACCCCTCCACTTT CASRPRGQAGSPLHF
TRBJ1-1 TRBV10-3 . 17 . TGTGCCATCAGTCATGGGGGACATAAGGGGCAAAACACTGAAGCTTTCTTT CAISHGGHKGQNTEAFF
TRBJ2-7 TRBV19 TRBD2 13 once TGTGCCAGTAGTTGGGGACTAGGGTACGAGCAGTACTTC CASSWGLGYEQYF
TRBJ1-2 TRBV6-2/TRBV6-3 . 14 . TGTGCCAGCAGTGTCCAACGGAACTTCTATGGCTACACCTTC CASSVQRNFYGYTF
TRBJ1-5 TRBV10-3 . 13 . TGTGCCTCTAGGGGGGTTAGCAATCAGCCCCAGCATTTT CASRGVSNQPQHF
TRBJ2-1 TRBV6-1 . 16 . TGTGCCAGCAGTGAAGCTGAGGGGACTCTCCTCGGCGAGCTGTTCTTC CASSEAEGTLLGELFF
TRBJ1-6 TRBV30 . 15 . TGTGCCTGGCTGCCGTACAGCTCCTATAATTCACCCCTCCACTTT CAWLPYSSYNSPLHF
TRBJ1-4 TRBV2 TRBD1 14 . TGTGCCAGCACCGGGACAGGGCTGAGTGAAAAACTGTTTTTT CASTGTGLSEKLFF
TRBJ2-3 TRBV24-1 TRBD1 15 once TGTGCCACCAGTGCCATGGGACAGGGAACAGATACGCAGTATTTT CATSAMGQGTDTQYF
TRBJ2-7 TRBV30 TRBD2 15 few TGTGCCTGGAGGGGACTAGCGGGAGAGTCCTCCGAGCAGTACTTC CAWRGLAGESSEQYF
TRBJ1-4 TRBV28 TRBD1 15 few TGTGCCAGCAGTGCCCAGGGGGTCCCGGGGGAAAAACTGTTTTTT CASSAQGVPGEKLFF
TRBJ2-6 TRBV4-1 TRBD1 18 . TGCGCCAGCAGCCCCCTCCCGGGACAGGGCTCTGGGGCCAACGTCCTGACTTTC CASSPLPGQGSGANVLTF
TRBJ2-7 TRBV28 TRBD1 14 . TGTGCCAGCAGTTCGGGGACAGTTCTCTACGAGCAGTACTTC CASSSGTVLYEQYF
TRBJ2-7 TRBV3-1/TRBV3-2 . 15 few TGTGCCAGCAGCCGACACCCGACAGGTTCCTACGAGCAGTACTTC CASSRHPTGSYEQYF
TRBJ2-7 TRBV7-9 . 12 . TGTGCCAGCAGCTTAAGTGCGGGCGAGCAGTACTTC CASSLSAGEQYF
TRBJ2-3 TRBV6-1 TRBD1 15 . TGTGCCAGCAGTGAGAACAGGGGTAGCACAGATACGCAGTATTTT CASSENRGSTDTQYF
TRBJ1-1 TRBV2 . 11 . TGTGCCAGCAGTGAGAGGACTGAAGCTTTCTTT CASSERTEAFF
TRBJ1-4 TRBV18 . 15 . TGTGCCAGCTCACCACCGGCGGGCTATAATGAAAAACTGTTTTTT CASSPPAGYNEKLFF
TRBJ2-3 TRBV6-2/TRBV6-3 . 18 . TGTGCCAGCAGTTACTCGTTTGGGGGACGAACAAGCACAGATACGCAGTATTTT CASSYSFGGRTSTDTQYF
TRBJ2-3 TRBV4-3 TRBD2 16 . TGCGCCAGCAGCCAAGATCCAAGCGGGAGTAGGGATACGCAGTATTTT CASSQDPSGSRDTQYF
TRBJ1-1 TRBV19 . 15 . TGTGCCAGTAGTATAGCAGACCTGATGAACACTGAAGCTTTCTTT CASSIADLMNTEAFF
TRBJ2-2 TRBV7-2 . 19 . TGTGCCAGCAGCTTACCGATCCTGTTCTCGTCTCGGAACACCGGGGAGCTGTTTTTT CASSLPILFSSRNTGELFF
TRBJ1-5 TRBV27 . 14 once TGTGCCAGCAGCTTTTTTGGGGGCAATCAGCCCCAGCATTTT CASSFFGGNQPQHF
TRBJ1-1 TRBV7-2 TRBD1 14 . TGTGCCAGCAGCTCACAACGACAGGGGACTGAAGCTTTCTTT CASSSQRQGTEAFF
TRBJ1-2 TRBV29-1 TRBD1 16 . TGCAGCGTTGACCGACAGGGATTGGGTAATAACTATGGCTACACCTTC CSVDRQGLGNNYGYTF
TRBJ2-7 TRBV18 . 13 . TGTGCCAGCTCTTACGGCAGGCCTGATGAGCAGTACTTC CASSYGRPDEQYF
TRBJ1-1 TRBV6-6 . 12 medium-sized TGTGCCAGCACCCAGGGGTTCACTGAAGCTTTCTTT CASTQGFTEAFF